This TCR beta chain came from a study of T cell repertoires in cytomegalovirus infection. Broader study findings: HLA-C-restricted, CMV-specific TCR beta clonotypes were dominant ex vivo.

TCRdb re-called the reads through MiXCR, storing one row per CDR3 protein. The sample gives approximately 500,000 distinct CDR3 sequences, approximately 10% of which show up once; roughly 10% is in the top ten. This clonotype occurred many times. The antigen is not known. This CDR3 is built from 15 residues. The germline V gene has CDR1 MGHDK and CDR2 SYGVNS. V dropped 3 bases and J dropped 7; count of bases not matched to a gene: 4. The sequencing input was PBMCs. The source of this sequence is a human donor in good health (CMV status not recorded). Some clones in this sample may be carry-over from other donors' samples. V and J are TRBV25-1 and TRBJ2-7, with 15 bases lining up with TRBD2. The DNA of the CDR3 is TGTGCCAGCAGTGACCTCGGGACTAGCGGGAGGGAGCAGTACTTC. It encodes CASSDLGTSGREQYF.